The T cell receptor beta chain under discussion was sequenced for a study of blood T cell repertoires in COVID-19. Germline-derived CDR1 and CDR2 are SGDLS and YYNGEE. The CDR3 loop spans 13 amino acids. Trimming stripped 3 bases from V and 2 bases from J, with 8 bases between. The method was immunoSEQ multiplex PCR; TCRdb's version includes in-frame clones alone and lacks a portion of them. The table includes under 200,000 clones, 75% to 90% detected once. The rearrangement joins TRBV9 to TRBJ1-2, with a possible D match to TRBD1 (5 bases). This clonotype originated in a woman aged 60-70 years who had recovered from COVID-19. The specimen sequenced was PBMCs or T cells enriched from blood (not recorded which). In DNA, the CDR3 is TGTGCCAGCAGCGCCCAGGGCAACTATGGCTACACCTTC. Translation: CASSAQGNYGYTF. The whole variable domain, filled in from reference TRBV9 and TRBJ1-2, reads DSGVTQTPKHLITATGQRVTLRCSPRSGDLSVYWYQQSLDQGLQFLIQYYNGEERAKGNILERFSAQQFPDLHSELNLSSLELGDSALYFCASSAQGNYGYTFGSGTRLTVV.